This T cell receptor beta chain was identified in a study of high-grade serous ovarian cancer treatment subgroups. Tumor samples were taken before definitive surgery or chemotherapy. Study-level results: Only CDR3 was analyzed; CDR1 and CDR2 were not.

This CDR3 region has 11 residues. V was clipped by 4 bases and J by 1 base, with 1 base between them. The germline gives CDR1 GTSNPN, CDR2 SVGIG (reference sequence). Clones were sequenced by immunoSEQ multiplex PCR, and TCRdb holds only the in-frame ones, with some missing. Among about 16,000 clones listed, 70% to 90% were seen once. The sample holds one count of this clone. Antigen specificity is unknown. The TCR sequence derives from a human donor with high-grade serous ovarian cancer. Sequenced: tumor tissue. The V call is TRBV30, the J call TRBJ2-2; unclear D gene. CDR3 nucleotides: TGTGCCTGGAAGAACACCGGGGAGCTGTTTTTT. It encodes CAWKNTGELFF.